The following is a T cell receptor beta chain sequence with its context. This sample was included in a study of blood T cell repertoires in COVID-19. Study-wide background: The cDNA or gDNA used as material had been derived from T cells, B-cell-depleted T cells, or PBMCs.

The table came from immunoSEQ multiplex PCR; TCRdb's copy has only in-frame clones and leaves some out. The sample yields around 250,000 clones, around 80% seen once. Sequenced: peripheral blood. The receptor was isolated from a woman of 80 years or more with acute or convalescent COVID-19.

CDR3 nucleotide sequence: TGTGCCAGCAGCTTAGAGGCGGAGCCCCAGCATTTT. Its protein is CASSLEAEPQHF. This chain links TRBV7-9 with TRBJ1-5; D uncertain. V lost 1 base to trimming and J lost 8 bases, with 6 bases between them. Germline CDR1 reads SEHNR; CDR2 reads FQNEAQ (reference sequence). The CDR3 consists of 12 residues.